A selection of T cell receptor beta chains follows, all from one sample in a study of ipilimumab plus nivolumab after autologous stem cell transplantation. Sequencing was performed with immunoSEQ multiplex PCR; in TCRdb, only in-frame clones are kept and a portion is missing. In the table there are about 22,000 clones, 70% to 85% of which are singletons. The source was PBMCs, collected in a trial of ipilimumab plus nivolumab as post-transplant consolidation. These receptors were obtained from a male donor with diffuse large B-cell lymphoma. Each CDR3 is given with its conserved first and last residue. Each record gives: clone size, CDR3 length, D gene, J gene, V gene, CDR3 protein, CDR3 DNA. A D gene is named only where the DNA matches it firmly. A row's size may be missing; if present it is once, few, many or a size class.

abundance: .; len: 19; d_gene: .; j_gene: TRBJ2-6; v_gene: TRBV13; CDR3aa: CASSLIGGSFPSGANVLTF; CDR3nt: TGTGCCAGCAGCTTAATAGGAGGGTCCTTCCCCTCTGGGGCCAACGTCCTGACTTTC
abundance: once; len: 13; d_gene: .; j_gene: TRBJ1-1; v_gene: TRBV28; CDR3aa: CASSLPAESGAFF; CDR3nt: TGTGCCAGCAGTCTTCCGGCCGAGTCCGGGGCTTTCTTT
abundance: .; len: 22; d_gene: TRBD2; j_gene: TRBJ2-1; v_gene: TRBV18; CDR3aa: CASSPPRSTSGGPKGVHNEQFF; CDR3nt: TGTGCCAGCTCACCACCGAGGTCGACTAGCGGGGGTCCAAAGGGGGTGCACAATGAGCAGTTCTTC
abundance: .; len: 16; d_gene: .; j_gene: TRBJ2-3; v_gene: TRBV30; CDR3aa: CAWSARAQRGTDTQYF; CDR3nt: TGTGCCTGGAGTGCCCGGGCTCAGCGGGGCACAGATACGCAGTATTTT
abundance: few; len: 16; d_gene: TRBD1; j_gene: TRBJ1-5; v_gene: TRBV6-4; CDR3aa: CASGGTGQGSNQPQHF; CDR3nt: TGTGCCAGCGGGGGGACAGGGCAGGGTAGCAATCAGCCCCAGCATTTT
abundance: .; len: 16; d_gene: TRBD2; j_gene: TRBJ2-2; v_gene: TRBV4-1; CDR3aa: CASSRSGESNTGELFF; CDR3nt: TGCGCCAGCTCACGAAGCGGGGAGTCGAACACCGGGGAGCTGTTTTTT
abundance: .; len: 12; d_gene: .; j_gene: TRBJ2-7; v_gene: TRBV6-5; CDR3aa: CASRRDPYEQYF; CDR3nt: TGTGCCAGCAGAAGGGACCCCTACGAGCAGTACTTC
abundance: .; len: 16; d_gene: .; j_gene: TRBJ1-2; v_gene: TRBV4-3; CDR3aa: CASSQVWGQKNYGYTF; CDR3nt: TGCGCCAGCAGCCAAGTTTGGGGGCAGAAGAACTATGGCTACACCTTC
abundance: .; len: 13; d_gene: .; j_gene: TRBJ2-5; v_gene: TRBV4-3; CDR3aa: CASSQAGDGTQYF; CDR3nt: TGCGCCAGCAGCCAAGCAGGGGACGGGACCCAGTACTTC
abundance: .; len: 13; d_gene: .; j_gene: TRBJ1-1; v_gene: TRBV5-1; CDR3aa: CASSVRENTEAFF; CDR3nt: TGCGCCAGCAGCGTCCGGGAGAACACTGAAGCTTTCTTT
abundance: .; len: 13; d_gene: .; j_gene: TRBJ1-4; v_gene: TRBV19; CDR3aa: CASLMVGEEKLFF; CDR3nt: TGTGCCAGTCTTATGGTGGGGGAGGAAAAACTGTTTTTT
abundance: .; len: 18; d_gene: .; j_gene: TRBJ1-5; v_gene: TRBV27; CDR3aa: CASSLRGNTIDSNQPQHF; CDR3nt: TGTGCCAGCAGCCTCCGGGGGAACACCATTGATAGCAATCAGCCCCAGCATTTT
abundance: .; len: 14; d_gene: TRBD1; j_gene: TRBJ2-1; v_gene: TRBV6-6; CDR3aa: CASSSGQGENEQFF; CDR3nt: TGTGCCAGCAGCTCCGGACAGGGTGAGAATGAGCAGTTCTTC
abundance: .; len: 13; d_gene: TRBD1; j_gene: TRBJ2-1; v_gene: TRBV30; CDR3aa: CAWSGTGYNEQFF; CDR3nt: TGTGCCTGGAGTGGGACAGGGTACAATGAGCAGTTCTTC
abundance: .; len: 15; d_gene: TRBD1; j_gene: TRBJ2-7; v_gene: TRBV7-2; CDR3aa: CASSLVTGASYEQYF; CDR3nt: TGTGCCAGCAGCTTAGTAACAGGGGCGTCCTACGAGCAGTACTTC
abundance: .; len: 17; d_gene: .; j_gene: TRBJ2-2; v_gene: TRBV9; CDR3aa: CASSSGLGTLNTGELFF; CDR3nt: TGTGCCAGCAGCTCCGGATTGGGGACGTTGAACACCGGGGAGCTGTTTTTT